This T cell receptor (beta chain) appears in the sequencing data of a study of CD8+ T cells in alopecia areata. The treatment denotes: oral pan-JAK inhibitor, 5-10 mg twice daily. Per germline, CDR1 SQVTM and CDR2 ANQGSEA. Trimming removed 4 bases at V and 6 bases at J, with 16 bases between. The CDR3 spans 14 residues. cDNA reverse transcribed from extracted RNA served as the sequencing template. The data were produced by immunoSEQ multiplex PCR, yet TCRdb's version contains in-frame clones alone and is incomplete. The sample contains 95,000 to 150,000 clones, 53% of which appear only once. The genes are TRBV29-1 and TRBJ2-1; D unclear. The clonotype originates from a human donor with alopecia areata. Sequencing used CD4+ T cells sorted from blood, obtained at week 4, from a patient treated with tofacitinib. CDR3 DNA: TGCAGCGTTGTGCCAACTACGAGACCCAATGAGCAGTTCTTC. This codes for CSVVPTTRPNEQFF.